This is a list of T cell receptor beta chains from one sample in a study of blood T cells in healthy people across ages. Using its own MiXCR run on the 5' RACE reads, TCRdb lists one record per CDR3 protein. The sample comprises 630,000 or so distinct CDR3 sequences, about 28% of which are singletons, and less than 20% rests with the top ten. The material sequenced was blood. These receptors all come from a woman over 75 in good health. CDR3s include the opening cysteine and the closing phenylalanine or tryptophan. The D gene is left open where the match is weak. Only part of the rows carry a size: once, few, many, or a class if the clone is expanded.

D gene	clone size	V gene	J gene	CDR3 DNA	CDR3 protein
TRBD1	.	TRBV20-1	TRBJ2-1	TGCAGTGCCGGGACAGGTTTTAAGGATGAGCAGTTCTTC	CSAGTGFKDEQFF
.	.	TRBV7-2	TRBJ2-1	TGTGCCAGCAGCTCGGTCCCCGGAGGTGAGCAGTTCTTC	CASSSVPGGEQFF
.	many	TRBV6-5	TRBJ2-1	TGTGCCAGCTGGGAGAGGGTGGGGGAGCAGTTCTTC	CASWERVGEQFF
TRBD1	many	TRBV24-1	TRBJ2-1	TGTGCCACCAGTGACCCGGGACAGGGTTACAATGAGCAGTTCTTC	CATSDPGQGYNEQFF
TRBD1	many	TRBV10-3	TRBJ2-1	TGTGCCATCAGAGGGACAGGGGCATACAATGAGCAGTTCTTC	CAIRGTGAYNEQFF
TRBD2	.	TRBV20-1	TRBJ2-5	TGCAGTGCTAGGGGGACTAGAAAAGAGACCCAGTACTTC	CSARGTRKETQYF
TRBD1	many	TRBV7-9	TRBJ2-3	TGTGCCAGCAGCCTGGGACAGGGGGCTGTCACAGATACGCAGTATTTT	CASSLGQGAVTDTQYF
TRBD2	many	TRBV28	TRBJ2-5	TGTGCCAGCAGTTTGAGACTAGCGGGGTACCAAGAGACCCAGTACTTC	CASSLRLAGYQETQYF
.	.	TRBV6-5	TRBJ1-2	TGTGCCAGCAGTTACTCATGGAGGGTACTAGCTTACACCTTC	CASSYSWRVLAYTF
.	many	TRBV7-2	TRBJ1-6	TGTGCCAGCAGCTGGCTCCCGAATTCACCCCTCCACTTT	CASSWLPNSPLHF
.	many	TRBV25-1	TRBJ2-3	TGTGCCAGCAGTGAATTGGGACGGGGTATGGGGACAGATACGCAGTATTTT	CASSELGRGMGTDTQYF
.	.	TRBV12-3/TRBV12-4	TRBJ1-3	TGTGCCAGCAGCCCGGGACAATGGAACACCATATATTTT	CASSPGQWNTIYF
.	many	TRBV5-1	TRBJ2-3	TGCGCCAGCAGCGTTACAGGTTACGGGAGCACAGATACGCAGTATTTT	CASSVTGYGSTDTQYF
TRBD2	many	TRBV5-1	TRBJ2-1	TGCGCCAGCAGCCCGGCCGCGGGGGTTATAATAAATGAGCAGTTCTTC	CASSPAAGVIINEQFF
.	.	TRBV20-1	TRBJ1-4	TGCAGTGCTAGATTTAATGAAAAACTGTTTTTT	CSARFNEKLFF
.	many	TRBV12-3/TRBV12-4	TRBJ2-7	TGTGCCAGCAGTTTAACGGCCACCGAGCAGTACTTC	CASSLTATEQYF
.	.	TRBV7-9	TRBJ1-2	TGTGCCAGCAGCCCGGCCCTCACCAGCTATGGCTACACCTTC	CASSPALTSYGYTF
.	many	TRBV10-2	TRBJ1-1	TGCGCCAGCATAGGGAACACTGAAGCTTTCTTT	CASIGNTEAFF
.	many	TRBV9	TRBJ2-1	TGTGCCAGCAGCGTAGGTGCGGGGGCCCCGGGTGAGCAGTTCTTC	CASSVGAGAPGEQFF
.	many	TRBV9	TRBJ1-6	TGTGCCAGCAGCGCCACAACTTCCGGAAATTCACCCCTCCACTTT	CASSATTSGNSPLHF
.	.	TRBV7-6	TRBJ2-5	TGTGCCAGCAGCCATAGTCCCCCGGGCGCCAGCAATGAGCAGTACTTC	CASSHSPPGASNEQYF
.	.	TRBV20-1	TRBJ2-1	TGCAGTGCCATAGGAAGGGGAAGACAGTTAGATGAGCAGTTCTTC	CSAIGRGRQLDEQFF
.	few	TRBV19	TRBJ1-2	TGTGCCAGTAGTCAGCGATCAGGGGACTATGGCTACACCTTC	CASSQRSGDYGYTF
.	many	TRBV7-2	TRBJ2-3	TGTGCCAGCAGGTACGGGGGAACAGATACGCAGTATTTT	CASRYGGTDTQYF
.	.	TRBV5-6	TRBJ2-7	TGTGCCAGCAGCTTGACAGTCGGCGGCGTCTCGTACTTC	CASSLTVGGVSYF
TRBD1	many	TRBV7-3	TRBJ2-1	TGTGCCAGCAGCCCGGGACAGGGAGGTGAGCAGTTCTTC	CASSPGQGGEQFF
.	few	TRBV5-1	TRBJ1-2	TGCGCCAGCAGCTTGGGAGGGGCGCAGTATGGCTACACCTTC	CASSLGGAQYGYTF
TRBD1	.	TRBV15	TRBJ1-2	TGTGCCACCAGCAGAGATCGGGCCACAGGGGTCGGTGGCTACACCTTC	CATSRDRATGVGGYTF